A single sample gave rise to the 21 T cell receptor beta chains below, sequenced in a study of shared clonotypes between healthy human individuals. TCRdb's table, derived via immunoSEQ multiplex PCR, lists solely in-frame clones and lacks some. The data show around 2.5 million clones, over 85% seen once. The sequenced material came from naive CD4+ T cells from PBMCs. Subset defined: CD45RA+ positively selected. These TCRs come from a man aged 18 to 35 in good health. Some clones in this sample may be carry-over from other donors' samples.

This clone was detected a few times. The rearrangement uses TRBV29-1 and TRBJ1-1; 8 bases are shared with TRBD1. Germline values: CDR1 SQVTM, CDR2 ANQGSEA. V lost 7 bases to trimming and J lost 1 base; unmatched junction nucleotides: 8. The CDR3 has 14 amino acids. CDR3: CSARPGQANTEAFF. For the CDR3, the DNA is TGCAGCGCACGTCCGGGACAGGCGAACACTGAAGCTTTCTTT.

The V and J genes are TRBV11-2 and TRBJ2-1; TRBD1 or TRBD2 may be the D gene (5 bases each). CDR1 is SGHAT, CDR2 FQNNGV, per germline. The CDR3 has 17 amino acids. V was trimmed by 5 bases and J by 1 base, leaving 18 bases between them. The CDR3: CASSPGASPLSYNEQFF. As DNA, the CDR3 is TGTGCCAGCAGCCCCGGGGCTAGCCCATTATCCTACAATGAGCAGTTCTTC. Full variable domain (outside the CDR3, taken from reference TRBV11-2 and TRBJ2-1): EAGVAQSPRYKIIEKRQSVAFWCNPISGHATLYWYQQILGQGPKLLIQFQNNGVVDDSQLPKDRFSAERLKGVDSTLKIQPAKLEDSAVYLCASSPGASPLSYNEQFFGPGTRLTVL.

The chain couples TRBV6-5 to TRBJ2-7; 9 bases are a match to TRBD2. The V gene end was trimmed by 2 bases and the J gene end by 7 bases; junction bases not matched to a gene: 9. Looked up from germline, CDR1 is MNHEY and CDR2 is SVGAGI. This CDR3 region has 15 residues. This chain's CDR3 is CASSYSSGSGWEQYF. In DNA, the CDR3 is TGTGCCAGCAGTTACAGTAGCGGGAGTGGGTGGGAGCAGTACTTC.

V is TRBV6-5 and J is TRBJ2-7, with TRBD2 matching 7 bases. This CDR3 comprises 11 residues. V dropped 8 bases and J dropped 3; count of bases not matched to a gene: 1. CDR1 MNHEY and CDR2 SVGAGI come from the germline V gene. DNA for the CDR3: TGTGCCAGCCGGGACTACTACGAGCAGTACTTC. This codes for CASRDYYEQYF.

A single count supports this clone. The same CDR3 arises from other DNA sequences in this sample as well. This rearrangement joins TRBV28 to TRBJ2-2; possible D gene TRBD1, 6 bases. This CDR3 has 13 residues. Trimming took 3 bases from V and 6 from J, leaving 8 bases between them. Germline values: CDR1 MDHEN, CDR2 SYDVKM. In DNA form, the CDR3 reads TGTGCCAGCAGTTTGCAGGGGCCCGGGGAGCTGTTTTTT. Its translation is CASSLQGPGELFF.

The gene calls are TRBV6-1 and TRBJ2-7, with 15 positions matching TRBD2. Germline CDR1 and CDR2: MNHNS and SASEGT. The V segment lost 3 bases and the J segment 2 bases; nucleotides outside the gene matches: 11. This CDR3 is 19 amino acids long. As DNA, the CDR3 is TGTGCCAGCAGTGACCCGCCGGGACTAGCGGGAGGATTCCCCTACGAGCAGTACTTC. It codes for CASSDPPGLAGGFPYEQYF.

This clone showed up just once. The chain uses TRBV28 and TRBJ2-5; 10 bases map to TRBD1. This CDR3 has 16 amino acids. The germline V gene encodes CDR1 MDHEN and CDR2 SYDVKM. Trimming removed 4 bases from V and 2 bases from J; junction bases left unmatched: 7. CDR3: CASSSPTGGYQETQYF. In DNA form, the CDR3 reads TGTGCCAGCAGTTCACCGACAGGGGGCTATCAAGAGACCCAGTACTTC.

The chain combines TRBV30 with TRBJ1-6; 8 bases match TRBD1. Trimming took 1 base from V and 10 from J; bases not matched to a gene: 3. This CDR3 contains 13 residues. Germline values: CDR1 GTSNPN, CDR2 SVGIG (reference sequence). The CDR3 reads CAWSGTGLSPLHF. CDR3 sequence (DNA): TGTGCCTGGAGTGGGACAGGGCTCTCACCCCTCCACTTT.

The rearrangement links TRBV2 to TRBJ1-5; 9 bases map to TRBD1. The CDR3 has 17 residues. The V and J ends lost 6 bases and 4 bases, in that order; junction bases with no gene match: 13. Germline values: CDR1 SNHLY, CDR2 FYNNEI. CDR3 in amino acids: CASRRIPGQGTNQPQHF. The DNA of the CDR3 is TGTGCCAGCAGGAGAATACCGGGACAGGGTACGAATCAGCCCCAGCATTTT.

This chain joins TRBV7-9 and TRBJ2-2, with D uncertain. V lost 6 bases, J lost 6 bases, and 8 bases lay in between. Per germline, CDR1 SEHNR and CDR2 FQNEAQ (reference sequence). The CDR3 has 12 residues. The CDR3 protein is CASSPRPGELFF. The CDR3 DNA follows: TGTGCCAGCAGTCCCCGGCCCGGGGAGCTGTTTTTT. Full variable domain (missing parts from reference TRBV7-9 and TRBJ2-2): DTGVSQNPRHKITKRGQNVTFRCDPISEHNRLYWYRQTLGQGPEFLTYFQNEAQLEKSRLLSDRFSAERPKGSFSTLEIQRTEQGDSAMYLCASSPRPGELFFGEGSRLTVL.

Written as DNA, the CDR3 is TGTGCCAGCAGTTCCCGACAGCCCATGAACACTGAAGCTTTCTTT. Residues: CASSSRQPMNTEAFF. The rearrangement links TRBV27 to TRBJ1-1; tentative D call: TRBD1 (5 bases). Germline CDR1 and CDR2: MNHEY and SMNVEV (reference sequence). The CDR3 has 15 amino acids. V lost 4 bases and J lost 0, with 12 bases in between.

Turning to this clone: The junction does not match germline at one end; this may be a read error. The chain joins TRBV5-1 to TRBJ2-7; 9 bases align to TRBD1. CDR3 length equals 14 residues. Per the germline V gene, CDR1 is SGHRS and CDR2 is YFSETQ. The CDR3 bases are TGCGCCAGCAGCTCGTCGACGGGACAGGGAGCGGTAGGCTTC. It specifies CASSSSTGQGAVGF.

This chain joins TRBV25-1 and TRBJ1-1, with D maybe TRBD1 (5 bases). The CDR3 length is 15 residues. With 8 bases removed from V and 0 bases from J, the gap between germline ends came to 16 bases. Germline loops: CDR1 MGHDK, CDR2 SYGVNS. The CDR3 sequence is CASGVGHSMNTEAFF. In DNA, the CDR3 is TGTGCCAGCGGCGTCGGACACTCCATGAACACTGAAGCTTTCTTT.

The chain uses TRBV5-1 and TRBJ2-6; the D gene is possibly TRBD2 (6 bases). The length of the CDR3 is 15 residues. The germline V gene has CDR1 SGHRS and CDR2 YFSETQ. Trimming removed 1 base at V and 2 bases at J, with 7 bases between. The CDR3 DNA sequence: TGCGCCAGCAGCTTGCGGGAGACTGGGGCCAACGTCCTGACTTTC. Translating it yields CASSLRETGANVLTF.

The CDR3 is CASSLDWEGGHEQFF. The CDR3 nucleotides read TGTGCCAGCAGCTTAGACTGGGAGGGAGGTCATGAGCAGTTCTTC. J is TRBJ2-1 and V is TRBV7-2, with 7 bases matching TRBD2. Germline V gene sequence: CDR1 SGHTA, CDR2 FQGNSA. The CDR3 covers 15 residues. The V and J ends lost 1 base and 8 bases, in that order; junction bases with no gene match: 8.

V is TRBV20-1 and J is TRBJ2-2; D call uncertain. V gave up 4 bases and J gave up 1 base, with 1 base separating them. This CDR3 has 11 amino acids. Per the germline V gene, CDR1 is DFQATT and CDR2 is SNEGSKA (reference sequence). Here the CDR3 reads CSAKNTGELFF. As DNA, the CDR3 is TGCAGTGCTAAGAACACCGGGGAGCTGTTTTTT.

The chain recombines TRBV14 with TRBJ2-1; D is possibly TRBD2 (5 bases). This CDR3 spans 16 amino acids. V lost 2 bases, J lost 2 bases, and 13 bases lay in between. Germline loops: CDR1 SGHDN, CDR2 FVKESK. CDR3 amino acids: CASSQPRGSPYNEQFF. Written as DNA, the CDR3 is TGTGCCAGCAGCCAACCTCGAGGGAGCCCCTACAATGAGCAGTTCTTC. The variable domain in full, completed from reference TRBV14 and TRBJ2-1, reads EAGVTQFPSHSVIEKGQTVTLRCDPISGHDNLYWYRRVMGKEIKFLLHFVKESKQDESGMPNNRFLAERTGGTYSTLKVQPAELEDSGVYFCASSQPRGSPYNEQFFGPGTRLTVL.

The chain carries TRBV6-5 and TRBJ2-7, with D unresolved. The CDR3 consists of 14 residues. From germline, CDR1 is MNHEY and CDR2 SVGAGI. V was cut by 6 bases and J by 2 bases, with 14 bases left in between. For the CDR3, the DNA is TGTGCCAGCAGCAGTAACAGCCTACCCTACGAGCAGTACTTC. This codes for CASSSNSLPYEQYF.

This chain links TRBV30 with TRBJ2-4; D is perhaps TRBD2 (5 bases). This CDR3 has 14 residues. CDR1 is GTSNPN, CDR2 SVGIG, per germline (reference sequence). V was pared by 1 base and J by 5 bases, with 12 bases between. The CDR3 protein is CAWSERRTENIQYF. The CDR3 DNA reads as TGTGCCTGGAGTGAAAGGAGGACCGAAAACATTCAGTACTTC.

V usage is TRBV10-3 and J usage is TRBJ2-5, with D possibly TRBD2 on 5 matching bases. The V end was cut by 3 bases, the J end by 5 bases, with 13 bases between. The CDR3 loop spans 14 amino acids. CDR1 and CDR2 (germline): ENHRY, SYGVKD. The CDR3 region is CAISDMGSGETQYF. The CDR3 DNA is TGTGCCATCAGTGACATGGGGTCGGGGGAGACCCAGTACTTC.

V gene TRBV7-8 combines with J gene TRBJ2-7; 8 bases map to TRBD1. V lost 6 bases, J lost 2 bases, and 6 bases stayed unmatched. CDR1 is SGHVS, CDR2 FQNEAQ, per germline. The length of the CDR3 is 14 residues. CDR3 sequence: CASRADRGPYEQYF. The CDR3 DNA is TGTGCCAGCAGAGCAGACAGGGGACCCTACGAGCAGTACTTC.